The 5 T cell receptor beta chains below come from one sample, sequenced in a study of blood T cell repertoires in COVID-19. Produced via immunoSEQ multiplex PCR; TCRdb's table is partial and in-frame only. The table includes about 25,000 clones, 70% to 90% detected once. The sequenced material came from peripheral blood. The source is a man aged 65 to 85 with acute or convalescent COVID-19.

The chain links TRBV10-3 to TRBJ2-2, with D unresolved. Germline V gives CDR1 ENHRY, CDR2 SYGVKD. The CDR3 length is 16 residues. V was cut by 2 bases and J by 0 bases, with 10 bases left in between. The CDR3 sequence is CAISERVGANTGELFF. DNA of the CDR3: TGTGCCATCAGTGAGAGAGTCGGTGCGAACACCGGGGAGCTGTTTTTT.

Remarks on this clone: A read error may account for a junction end that differs from germline. The chain recombines TRBV2 with TRBJ2-1; 10 bases agree with TRBD2. Germline loops: CDR1 SNHLY, CDR2 FYNNEI. The CDR3 spans 12 residues. The CDR3 loop is CASSEVWTSGVF. In nucleotides, the CDR3 is TGTGCCAGCAGTGAAGTCTGGACTAGCGGAGTCTTC.

V is TRBV5-1 and J is TRBJ2-1; 11 bases agree with TRBD2. CDR1 and CDR2 (germline): SGHRS, YFSETQ. The CDR3 has 17 amino acids. J lost 4 bases, V lost 3 bases, and 9 bases had no gene match. The CDR3 coding sequence is TGCGCCAGCAGCTCGGGCCTTAGCGGGGGGGCTTACAATGAGCAGTTCTTC. Its translation is CASSSGLSGGAYNEQFF.

The V and J genes are TRBV5-1 and TRBJ2-1; 9 positions agree with TRBD2. CDR1 and CDR2 (germline): SGHRS, YFSETQ. Trimming took 0 bases from V and 5 from J; bases not matched to a gene: 0. CDR3 length equals 14 residues. CDR3 residues: CASSLGLADNEQFF. The CDR3 DNA reads as TGCGCCAGCAGCTTGGGACTAGCGGACAATGAGCAGTTCTTC.

The chain carries TRBV5-6 and TRBJ2-5; D remains unclear. Germline V CDR1 and CDR2: SGHDT, YYEEEE. There are 12 residues in the CDR3. V gave up 2 bases and J gave up 2 bases, with 4 bases separating them. In DNA form, the CDR3 reads TGTGCCAGCAGCTTCGGTCAAGAGACCCAGTACTTC. As protein: CASSFGQETQYF.